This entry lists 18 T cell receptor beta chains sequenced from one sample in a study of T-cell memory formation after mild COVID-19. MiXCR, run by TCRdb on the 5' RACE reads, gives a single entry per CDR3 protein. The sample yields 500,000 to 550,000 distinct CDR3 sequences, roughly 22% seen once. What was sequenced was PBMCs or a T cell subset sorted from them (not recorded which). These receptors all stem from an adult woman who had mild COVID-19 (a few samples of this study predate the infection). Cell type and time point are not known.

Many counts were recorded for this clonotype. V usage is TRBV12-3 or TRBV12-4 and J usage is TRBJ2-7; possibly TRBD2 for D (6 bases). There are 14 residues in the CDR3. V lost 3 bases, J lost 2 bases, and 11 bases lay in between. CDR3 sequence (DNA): TGTGCCAGCAGTTTGCGGGGAGGTACCTACGAGCAGTACTTC. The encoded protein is CASSLRGGTYEQYF.

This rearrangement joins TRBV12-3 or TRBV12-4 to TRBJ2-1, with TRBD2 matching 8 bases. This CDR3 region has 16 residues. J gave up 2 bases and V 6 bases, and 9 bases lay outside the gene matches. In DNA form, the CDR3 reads TGTGCCAGCAGGGATTCAGCGCGGGGGGCCTACAATGAGCAGTTCTTC. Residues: CASRDSARGAYNEQFF.

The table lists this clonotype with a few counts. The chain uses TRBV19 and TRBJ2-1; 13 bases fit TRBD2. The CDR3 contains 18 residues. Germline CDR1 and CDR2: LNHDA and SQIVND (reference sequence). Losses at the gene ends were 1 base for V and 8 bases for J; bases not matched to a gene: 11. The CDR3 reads CASSIGLLAGGSKDEQFF. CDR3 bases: TGTGCCAGTAGTATAGGATTACTAGCGGGAGGGTCAAAGGATGAGCAGTTCTTC. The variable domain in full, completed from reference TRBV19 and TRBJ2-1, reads DGGITQSPKYLFRKEGQNVTLSCEQNLNHDAMYWYRQDPGQGLRLIYYSQIVNDFQKGDIAEGYSVSREKKESFPLTVTSAQKNPTAFYLCASSIGLLAGGSKDEQFFGPGTRLTVL.

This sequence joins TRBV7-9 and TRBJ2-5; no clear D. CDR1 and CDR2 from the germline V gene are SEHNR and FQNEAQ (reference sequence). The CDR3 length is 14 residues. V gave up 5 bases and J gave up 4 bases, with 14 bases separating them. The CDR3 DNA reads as TGTGCCAGCAGCCTGCCTAGGGTAGGAGAGACCCAGTACTTC. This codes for CASSLPRVGETQYF. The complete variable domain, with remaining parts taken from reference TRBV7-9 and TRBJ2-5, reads DTGVSQNPRHKITKRGQNVTFRCDPISEHNRLYWYRQTLGQGPEFLTYFQNEAQLEKSRLLSDRFSAERPKGSFSTLEIQRTEQGDSAMYLCASSLPRVGETQYFGPGTRLLVL.

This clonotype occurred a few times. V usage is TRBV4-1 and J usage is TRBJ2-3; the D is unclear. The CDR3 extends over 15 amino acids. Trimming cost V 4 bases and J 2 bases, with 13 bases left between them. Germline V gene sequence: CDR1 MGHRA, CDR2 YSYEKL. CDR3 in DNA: TGCGCCAGCAGCCCATCCGGTGTCAACACAGATACGCAGTATTTT. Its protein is CASSPSGVNTDTQYF.

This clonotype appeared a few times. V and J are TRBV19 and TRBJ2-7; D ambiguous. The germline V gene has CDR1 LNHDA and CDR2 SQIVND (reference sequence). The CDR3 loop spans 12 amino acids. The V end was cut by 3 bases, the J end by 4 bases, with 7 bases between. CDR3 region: CASSISRYEQYF. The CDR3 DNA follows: TGTGCCAGTAGTATCAGCAGGTACGAGCAGTACTTC. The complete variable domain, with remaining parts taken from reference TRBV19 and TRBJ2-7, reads DGGITQSPKYLFRKEGQNVTLSCEQNLNHDAMYWYRQDPGQGLRLIYYSQIVNDFQKGDIAEGYSVSREKKESFPLTVTSAQKNPTAFYLCASSISRYEQYFGPGTRLTVT.

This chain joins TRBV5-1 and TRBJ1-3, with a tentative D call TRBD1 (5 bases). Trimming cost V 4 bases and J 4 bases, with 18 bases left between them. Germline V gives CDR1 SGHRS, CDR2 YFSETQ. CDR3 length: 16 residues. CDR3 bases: TGCGCCAGCAGCCCTGAGCCGGGGGGATCAGGAAACACCATATATTTT. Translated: CASSPEPGGSGNTIYF. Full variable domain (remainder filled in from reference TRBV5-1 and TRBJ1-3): KAGVTQTPRYLIKTRGQQVTLSCSPISGHRSVSWYQQTPGQGLQFLFEYFSETQRNKGNFPGRFSGRQFSNSRSEMNVSTLELGDSALYLCASSPEPGGSGNTIYFGEGSWLTVV.

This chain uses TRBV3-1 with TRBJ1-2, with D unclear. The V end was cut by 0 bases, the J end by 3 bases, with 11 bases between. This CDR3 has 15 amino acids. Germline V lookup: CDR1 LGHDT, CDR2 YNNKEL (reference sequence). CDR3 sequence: CASSQDSGGHYGYTF. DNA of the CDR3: TGTGCCAGCAGCCAAGATTCTGGCGGTCACTATGGCTACACCTTC.

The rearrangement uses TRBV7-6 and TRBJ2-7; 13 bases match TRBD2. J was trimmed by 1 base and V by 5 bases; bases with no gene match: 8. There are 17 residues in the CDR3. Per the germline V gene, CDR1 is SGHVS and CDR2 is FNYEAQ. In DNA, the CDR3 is TGTGCCAGCAGCGCCGGACTAGCGGGAGATGCGTCCTACGAGCAGTACTTC. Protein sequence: CASSAGLAGDASYEQYF.

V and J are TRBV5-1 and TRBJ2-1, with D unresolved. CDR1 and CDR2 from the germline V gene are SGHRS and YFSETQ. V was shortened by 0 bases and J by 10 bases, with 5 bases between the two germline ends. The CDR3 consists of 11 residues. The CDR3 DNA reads TGCGCCAGCAGCTTGGAGTGGGAGCAGTTCTTC. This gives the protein CASSLEWEQFF.

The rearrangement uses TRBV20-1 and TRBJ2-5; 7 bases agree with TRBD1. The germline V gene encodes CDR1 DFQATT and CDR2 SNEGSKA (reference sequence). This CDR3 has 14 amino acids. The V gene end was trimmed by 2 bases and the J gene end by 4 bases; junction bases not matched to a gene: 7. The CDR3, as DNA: TGCAGTGCTAGATCAGGGACAGACCGAGAGACCCAGTACTTC. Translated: CSARSGTDRETQYF.

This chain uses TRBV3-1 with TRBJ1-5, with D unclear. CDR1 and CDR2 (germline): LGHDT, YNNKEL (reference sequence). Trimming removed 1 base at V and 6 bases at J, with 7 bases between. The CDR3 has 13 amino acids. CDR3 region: CASSQGFRQPQHF. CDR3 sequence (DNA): TGTGCCAGCAGCCAAGGATTTCGTCAGCCCCAGCATTTT.

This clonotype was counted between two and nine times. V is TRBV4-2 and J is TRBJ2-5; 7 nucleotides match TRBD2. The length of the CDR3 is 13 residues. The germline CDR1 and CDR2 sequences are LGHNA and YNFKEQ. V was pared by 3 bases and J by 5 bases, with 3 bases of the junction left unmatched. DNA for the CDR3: TGTGCCAGCAGCCAGTTCGGGGGGGAGACCCAGTACTTC. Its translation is CASSQFGGETQYF.

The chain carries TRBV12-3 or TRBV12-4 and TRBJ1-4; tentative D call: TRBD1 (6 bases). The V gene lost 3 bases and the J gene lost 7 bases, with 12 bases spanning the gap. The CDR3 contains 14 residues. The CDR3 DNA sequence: TGTGCCAGCAGTTTGTCGGGAGGGGGTGAAAAACTGTTTTTT. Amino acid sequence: CASSLSGGGEKLFF.

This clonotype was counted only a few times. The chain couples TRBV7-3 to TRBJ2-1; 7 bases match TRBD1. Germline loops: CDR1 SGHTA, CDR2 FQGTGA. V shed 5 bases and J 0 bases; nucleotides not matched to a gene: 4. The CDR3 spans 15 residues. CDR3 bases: TGTGCCAGCAGCAAGGACAGGAGCTCCTACAATGAGCAGTTCTTC. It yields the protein CASSKDRSSYNEQFF.

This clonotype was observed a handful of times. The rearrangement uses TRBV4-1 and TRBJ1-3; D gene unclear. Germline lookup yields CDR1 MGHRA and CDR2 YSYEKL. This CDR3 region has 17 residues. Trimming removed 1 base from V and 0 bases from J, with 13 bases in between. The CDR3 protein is CASSQVGMGNSGNTIYF. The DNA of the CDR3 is TGCGCCAGCAGCCAAGTCGGGATGGGGAACTCTGGAAACACCATATATTTT.

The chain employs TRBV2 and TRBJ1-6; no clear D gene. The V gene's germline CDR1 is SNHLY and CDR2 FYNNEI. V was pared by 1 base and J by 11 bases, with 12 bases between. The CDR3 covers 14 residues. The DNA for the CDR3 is TGTGCCAGCAGTGAAGGGAGTAGAATCGCACCCCTCCACTTT. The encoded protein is CASSEGSRIAPLHF. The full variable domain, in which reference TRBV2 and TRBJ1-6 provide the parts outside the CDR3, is EPEVTQTPSHQVTQMGQEVILRCVPISNHLYFYWYRQILGQKVEFLVSFYNNEISEKSEIFDDQFSVERPDGSNFTLKIRSTKLEDSAMYFCASSEGSRIAPLHFGNGTRLTVT.

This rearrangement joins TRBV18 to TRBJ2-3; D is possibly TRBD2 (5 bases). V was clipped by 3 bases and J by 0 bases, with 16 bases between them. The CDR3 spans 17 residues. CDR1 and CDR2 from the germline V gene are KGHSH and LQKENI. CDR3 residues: CASSPYEAALSTDTQYF. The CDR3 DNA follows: TGTGCCAGCTCACCCTACGAAGCGGCCCTTAGCACAGATACGCAGTATTTT.